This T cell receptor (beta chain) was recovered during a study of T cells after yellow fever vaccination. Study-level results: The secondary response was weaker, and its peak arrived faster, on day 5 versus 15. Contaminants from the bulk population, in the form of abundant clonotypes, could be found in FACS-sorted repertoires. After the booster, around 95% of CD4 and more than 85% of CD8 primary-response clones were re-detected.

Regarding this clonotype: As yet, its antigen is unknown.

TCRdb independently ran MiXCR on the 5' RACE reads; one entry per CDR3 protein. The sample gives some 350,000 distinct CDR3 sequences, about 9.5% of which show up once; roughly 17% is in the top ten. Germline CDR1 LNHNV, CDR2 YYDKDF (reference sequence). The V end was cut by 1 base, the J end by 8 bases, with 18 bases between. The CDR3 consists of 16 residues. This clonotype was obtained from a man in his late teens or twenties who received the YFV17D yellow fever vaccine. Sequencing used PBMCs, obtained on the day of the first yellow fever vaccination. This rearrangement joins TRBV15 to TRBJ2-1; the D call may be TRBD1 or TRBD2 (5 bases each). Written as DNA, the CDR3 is TGTGCCACCAGCAGAGCTCGGGACGGTGAGGGCTATGAGCAGTTCTTC. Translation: CATSRARDGEGYEQFF.